These 14 T cell receptor beta chains were all obtained from the same sample, sequenced in a study of CD8 T cells in Susac syndrome. When the RNA was reverse transcribed, random hexamers were used with an input of roughly 0.5 to 1 ug. In TCRdb, the immunoSEQ multiplex PCR reads were re-called with MiXCR into one record per CDR3 protein. The table lists hundreds of thousands of distinct CDR3 sequences, approximately 94% of them singletons. Material: CD4+ T cells from PBMCs. These receptors were obtained from a human donor with Susac syndrome.

V gene TRBV19 combines with J gene TRBJ2-5; D is unclear. CDR3 size: 14 residues. Germline CDR1 and CDR2: LNHDA and SQIVND (reference sequence). Deletions cut 2 bases from V and 0 bases from J, with 7 bases between. The DNA of the CDR3 is TGTGCCAGTAGTATAAGACCCGACCAAGAGACCCAGTACTTC. Its protein product is CASSIRPDQETQYF.

A single count supports this clonotype. The genes are TRBV5-1 and TRBJ1-1; TRBD1 agrees at 10 bases. V was clipped by 4 bases and J by 4 bases; unmatched bases: 4. This CDR3 spans 14 amino acids. Germline V gene data show CDR1 as SGHRS and CDR2 as YFSETQ. CDR3: CASSTGQGITEAFF. CDR3 DNA sequence: TGCGCCAGCAGCACGGGACAGGGGATCACTGAAGCTTTCTTT.

The rearrangement joins TRBV29-1 to TRBJ1-1; D might be TRBD1 (5 bases). V was shortened by 3 bases and J by 0 bases, with 8 bases between the two germline ends. The CDR3 length is 13 residues. Germline V lookup: CDR1 SQVTM, CDR2 ANQGSEA. The CDR3 protein is CSVEGRMNTEAFF. The DNA of the CDR3 is TGCAGCGTTGAGGGACGGATGAACACTGAAGCTTTCTTT.

The chain links TRBV30 to TRBJ2-3; D gene uncertain. Germline V gene sequence: CDR1 GTSNPN, CDR2 SVGIG (reference sequence). The V end was cut by 6 bases, the J end by 3 bases, with 16 bases between. The CDR3 is 14 amino acids. CDR3 residues: CACSTVFGTDTQYF. For the CDR3, the DNA is TGTGCCTGTTCCACAGTGTTTGGGACAGATACGCAGTATTTT. Together with reference TRBV30 and TRBJ2-3, the CDR3 gives the full variable domain: SQTIHQWPATLVQPVGSPLSLECTVEGTSNPNLYWYRQAAGRGLQLLFYSVGIGQISSEVPQNLSASRPQDRQFILSSKKLLLSDSGFYLCACSTVFGTDTQYFGPGTRLTVL.

This chain links TRBV11-2 with TRBJ2-3; TRBD2 agrees at 8 bases. The V gene end was trimmed by 4 bases and the J gene end by 2 bases; junction bases not matched to a gene: 11. The CDR3 length is 17 residues. The V gene's germline CDR1 is SGHAT and CDR2 FQNNGV. CDR3 nucleotide sequence: TGTGCCAGCAGCTCCGGCGGGGGCGGGGGGACCACAGATACGCAGTATTTT. This codes for CASSSGGGGGTTDTQYF.

The chain is built from TRBV20-1 and TRBJ2-1, with no clear D. This CDR3 is built from 15 residues. V lost 0 bases to trimming and J lost 5 bases, with 14 bases between them. Per the germline V gene, CDR1 is DFQATT and CDR2 is SNEGSKA (reference sequence). The CDR3 DNA reads as TGCAGTGCTAGAGATCTTAGGCAGGTTCACAATGAGCAGTTCTTC. Translated: CSARDLRQVHNEQFF.

J is TRBJ1-2 and V is TRBV7-2, with D tentatively TRBD1 (6 bases). V shed 5 bases and J shed 4 bases, with 17 bases lying between them. CDR1 and CDR2 (germline): SGHTA, FQGNSA. This CDR3 has 15 amino acids. This CDR3 reads CASSGEGGASYGYTF. The CDR3, as DNA: TGTGCCAGCAGCGGGGAGGGGGGCGCCAGCTATGGCTACACCTTC.

The chain couples TRBV20-1 to TRBJ2-5, with D uncertain. CDR1 DFQATT and CDR2 SNEGSKA come from the germline V gene (reference sequence). The CDR3 spans 14 residues. V was trimmed by 2 bases and J by 0 bases, leaving 10 bases between them. The CDR3 nucleotides read TGCAGTGCTAGACCCCCAGGCAACCAAGAGACCCAGTACTTC. Amino acid sequence: CSARPPGNQETQYF.

The CDR3 loop is CATSLEGGGGYEQYF. The DNA of the CDR3 is TGTGCCACCAGCTTAGAGGGGGGGGGCGGCTACGAGCAGTACTTC. The chain joins TRBV15 to TRBJ2-7; D possibly corresponds to TRBD2 (7 bases). This CDR3 is 15 amino acids long. V was clipped by 5 bases and J by 3 bases, with 17 bases between them. Germline values: CDR1 LNHNV, CDR2 YYDKDF (reference sequence).

J is TRBJ2-7 and V is TRBV7-6, with unresolved D. The CDR3 contains 14 residues. Trimming shortened V by 6 bases and J by 1 base, and 13 bases separated the two germline ends. Germline V gives CDR1 SGHVS, CDR2 FNYEAQ. The CDR3: CASSLFYSSYEQYF. The DNA of the CDR3 is TGTGCCAGCAGTCTGTTCTACTCTTCCTACGAGCAGTACTTC. Full variable domain (missing parts from reference TRBV7-6 and TRBJ2-7): GAGVSQSPRYKVTKRGQDVALRCDPISGHVSLYWYRQALGQGPEFLTYFNYEAQQDKSGLPNDRFSAERPEGSISTLTIQRTEQRDSAMYRCASSLFYSSYEQYFGPGTRLTVT.

The genes are TRBV20-1 and TRBJ1-4; possible D gene TRBD1, 5 bases. V was clipped by 6 bases and J by 3 bases, with 20 bases between them. CDR1 and CDR2 from the germline V gene are DFQATT and SNEGSKA (reference sequence). The CDR3 contains 16 residues. The CDR3 loop is CSATGSRGASNEKLFF. CDR3 coding DNA: TGCAGTGCCACAGGATCCCGGGGCGCGTCTAATGAAAAACTGTTTTTT.

This rearrangement joins TRBV9 to TRBJ2-1, with 7 bases that match TRBD2. Losses at the gene ends were 1 base for V and 5 bases for J; bases not matched to a gene: 6. Germline V gene sequence: CDR1 SGDLS, CDR2 YYNGEE. The CDR3 contains 15 residues. CDR3 coding DNA: TGTGCCAGCAGCGTAAAATCAGCGGGAAACAATGAGCAGTTCTTC. The encoded protein is CASSVKSAGNNEQFF.

This clonotype was observed once. This chain connects TRBV12-3 or TRBV12-4 to TRBJ1-5; D may be TRBD1 (5 bases). Trimming pared 4 bases from V and 2 bases from J, leaving 15 bases between. The CDR3 length is 16 residues. CDR3 DNA sequence: TGTGCCAGCAGTTATGGGAGCAGGGAAGGCAATCAGCCCCAGCATTTT. Amino acids: CASSYGSREGNQPQHF.

The chain couples TRBV29-1 to TRBJ1-1, with TRBD1 matching over 11 bases. CDR1 is SQVTM and CDR2 is ANQGSEA in the germline V gene. Germline trimming cut 3 bases from V and 7 bases from J; bases unmatched to any gene: 7. CDR3 length: 14 amino acids. DNA of the CDR3: TGCAGCGTTGAGGTGGGACAGGGGGTGGGTGAAGCTTTCTTT. It specifies CSVEVGQGVGEAFF.